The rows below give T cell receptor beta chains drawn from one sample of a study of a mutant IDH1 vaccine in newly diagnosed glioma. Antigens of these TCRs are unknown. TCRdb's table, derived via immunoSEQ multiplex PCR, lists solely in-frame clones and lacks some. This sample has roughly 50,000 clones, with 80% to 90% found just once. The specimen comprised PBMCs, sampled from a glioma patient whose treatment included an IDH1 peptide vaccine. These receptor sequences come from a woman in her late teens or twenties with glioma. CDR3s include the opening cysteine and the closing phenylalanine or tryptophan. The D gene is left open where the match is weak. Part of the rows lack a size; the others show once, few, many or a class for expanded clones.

TGTGCCAGCAGCTTTCGAAGCGGGAGGGAAAGGTACGAGCAGTACTTC CASSFRSGRERYEQYF NA TRBJ2-7 TRBD2 TRBV13
TGTGCCTGGGAATACGGGACCTACGAGCAGTACTTC CAWEYGTYEQYF NA TRBJ2-7 NA TRBV30
TGTGCCACCAGCGGTCTTGGGGGCACTGAAGCTTTCTTT CATSGLGGTEAFF NA TRBJ1-1 NA TRBV15
TGTGCCAGCAGTTACTTTCAGAACTACGAGCAGTACTTC CASSYFQNYEQYF NA TRBJ2-7 NA TRBV6-6
TGCAGTGGACTAGACAATGAGCAGTTCTTC CSGLDNEQFF NA TRBJ2-1 NA TRBV20-1
TGTGCCAGCAGCTTAGGGGCGGGTATCTCTGGGGCCAACGTCCTGACTTTC CASSLGAGISGANVLTF NA TRBJ2-6 NA TRBV7-2
TGTGCCAGCGGCCTGGGATCTAGCACAGATACGCAGTATTTT CASGLGSSTDTQYF NA TRBJ2-3 NA TRBV27
TGTGCCAGCAGTGAAGGGGGGCTCTTGCCCCAGCATTTT CASSEGGLLPQHF few TRBJ1-5 NA TRBV2
TGTGCCAGCAGTTTGGCTAGCTACAATGAGCAGTTCTTC CASSLASYNEQFF NA TRBJ2-1 NA TRBV27
TGTGCCAGCAGCCAGGTCGGGCGGACTAACTATGGCTACACCTTC CASSQVGRTNYGYTF NA TRBJ1-2 NA TRBV14
TGTGCCGGGAGGGAGGGCAACACTGAAGCTTTCTTT CAGREGNTEAFF NA TRBJ1-1 NA TRBV7-9
TGTGCCAGCAGCCGTGCCGGGGAGCTGTTTTTT CASSRAGELFF NA TRBJ2-2 NA TRBV11-3